The source of this T cell receptor beta chain is a study of long-term antiretroviral therapy in people with HIV. This clone was picked up one time. Antigen unknown. This CDR3 contains 13 residues. V was clipped by 6 bases and J by 7 bases; unmatched bases: 6. Looked up from germline, CDR1 is MNHNS and CDR2 is SASEGT. The study, taken as a whole, reports: In HIV, the repertoires covered a tighter span of CDR3 lengths than in controls. Once patients were on ART, diversity went higher but still fell short of transplant donor controls. Whichever time point was examined, clones expanded before ART dominated the repertoire.

This was the immunoSEQ v3.0 assay at survey level. For each individual sample, sequencing targeted roughly 35,000-55,000 T-cell genomes. Some clones are missing from TCRdb's copy, which holds only in-frame ones; the method was immunoSEQ multiplex PCR. The sample has around 29,000 clones; 95% are singletons. This chain links TRBV6-1 with TRBJ2-1, with 7 bases fitting TRBD1. This receptor was identified in a man aged 30 to 39 with HIV. The sample was unsorted PBMCs, taken 5.3 years after starting antiretroviral therapy. The CDR3 nucleotides are TGTGCCAGCAGGACAGGGTTTTCGAATGAGCAGTTCTTC. This gives the protein CASRTGFSNEQFF.